Below, 27 T cell receptor beta chains from the same sample are listed, as sequenced in a study of T-cell memory formation after mild COVID-19. TCRdb analysed the 5' RACE reads with MiXCR anew, one entry per CDR3 protein. The sample records about 210,000 distinct CDR3 sequences, more than 25% being singletons. The material sequenced was PBMCs or a T cell subset sorted from them (not recorded which). These receptor sequences come from an adult woman who had mild COVID-19 (a few samples of this study predate the infection). Cell type and time point are not known.

This clonotype was picked up a small number of times. J is TRBJ2-1 and V is TRBV28, with 8 bases aligning to TRBD2. Germline values: CDR1 MDHEN, CDR2 SYDVKM. V lost 5 bases and J lost 9; bases outside the gene matches: 3. The CDR3 sequence is 12 residues long. The CDR3 protein is CASSLTSGEQFF. CDR3 DNA sequence: TGTGCCAGCAGTCTTACTAGCGGTGAGCAGTTCTTC.

In regard to this clonotype: A junction end diverges from the germline sequence, so it may reflect a read error. The chain has TRBV14 and TRBJ2-5; 9 bases fit TRBD2. Per the germline V gene, CDR1 is SGHDN and CDR2 is FVKESK. The CDR3 loop spans 15 amino acids. The CDR3 coding sequence is TGTGCCAGCAGCCAAGGGCTAGCGGGAACTGAGACCCAATACTTC. This gives the protein CASSQGLAGTETQYF.

This clonotype has more than one count but fewer than ten. The rearrangement links TRBV5-1 to TRBJ2-2; tentative D call: TRBD2 (5 bases). With 2 bases removed from V and 4 bases from J, the gap between germline ends came to 9 bases. The CDR3 length is 14 residues. The germline V gene has CDR1 SGHRS and CDR2 YFSETQ. The CDR3 DNA reads TGCGCCAGCAGCTTTGCCGGGGTCACCGGGGAGCTGTTTTTT. It specifies CASSFAGVTGELFF.

The V call is TRBV12-3 or TRBV12-4, the J call TRBJ2-1; 11 nucleotides match TRBD2. Unmatched junction bases numbered 10, after V lost 6 bases and J lost 0 bases. The CDR3 runs to 18 residues. CDR3 protein: CASSWASGRYASYNEQFF. Here the CDR3 DNA reads TGTGCCAGCAGCTGGGCTAGCGGGAGGTACGCCTCCTACAATGAGCAGTTCTTC.

The chain employs TRBV6-2 or TRBV6-3 and TRBJ2-3, with 8 positions matching TRBD1. Per the germline V gene, CDR1 is MNHEY and CDR2 is SVGEGT. The trim removed 6 bases at V and 4 bases at J, leaving 6 bases unmatched. This CDR3 region has 14 residues. The CDR3 loop is CASSPGQVADTQYF. DNA for the CDR3: TGTGCCAGCAGCCCGGGACAGGTGGCAGATACGCAGTATTTT.

V and J are TRBV20-1 and TRBJ2-7; 9 bases fit TRBD1. This CDR3 region has 16 residues. V trimming: 1 base; J trimming: 4 bases; junction bases outside the gene matches: 11. Germline CDR1 is DFQATT and CDR2 is SNEGSKA (reference sequence). The chain's CDR3 is CSARAIAGTGIYEQYF. The CDR3 DNA reads TGCAGTGCTAGAGCCATCGCCGGGACAGGGATATACGAGCAGTACTTC.

The chain recombines TRBV7-9 with TRBJ1-2, with D possibly being TRBD1 (6 bases). Germline values: CDR1 SEHNR, CDR2 FQNEAQ (reference sequence). The germline V and J ends were trimmed by 2 bases and 6 bases, with 19 bases remaining between them. The CDR3 spans 16 residues. CDR3 DNA: TGTGCCAGCAGCTTACCTTGGGGGGCCGCAAGAAATGGCTACACCTTC. This gives the protein CASSLPWGAARNGYTF.

The rearrangement joins TRBV5-1 to TRBJ2-3; D may be TRBD2 (6 bases). V was cut by 4 bases and J by 6 bases, with 15 bases left in between. In germline, CDR1 is SGHRS, CDR2 YFSETQ. The CDR3 contains 14 residues. The CDR3 is CASSPGRGTDTQYF. For the CDR3, the DNA is TGCGCCAGCAGCCCGGGACGCGGGACGGATACGCAGTATTTT.

This chain connects TRBV20-1 to TRBJ2-7, with a tentative D call TRBD2 (5 bases). The CDR3 runs to 14 residues. Trimming cost V 0 bases and J 0 bases, with 9 bases left between them. Germline V gene sequence: CDR1 DFQATT, CDR2 SNEGSKA (reference sequence). This chain's CDR3 is CSARESGSSYEQYF. Written as DNA, the CDR3 is TGCAGTGCTAGAGAATCGGGATCCTCCTACGAGCAGTACTTC.

This clonotype has more than one count but fewer than ten. The J gene is TRBJ1-1, the V gene TRBV20-1, with D unclear. The CDR3 contains 11 residues. Deletions cut 5 bases from V and 7 bases from J, with 11 bases between. The germline V gene encodes CDR1 DFQATT and CDR2 SNEGSKA (reference sequence). Here the CDR3 reads CSAVKDYEAFF. DNA of the CDR3: TGCAGTGCTGTAAAGGATTATGAAGCTTTCTTT.

In this sample, this clonotype turned up a few times. This chain joins TRBV5-1 and TRBJ1-1, with TRBD1 as a possible D gene (5 bases). CDR1 and CDR2 (germline): SGHRS, YFSETQ. V was trimmed by 0 bases and J by 3 bases, leaving 9 bases between them. The CDR3 length is 14 residues. The CDR3 protein is CASSLEGPHTEAFF. DNA of the CDR3: TGCGCCAGCAGCTTGGAGGGGCCGCACACTGAAGCTTTCTTT.

This clonotype was picked up many times. DNA for the CDR3: TGCGCCAGCAGCTTGAGGACCGCAGGGTTCGGCACAGATACGCAGTATTTT. Translating it yields CASSLRTAGFGTDTQYF. The rearrangement links TRBV5-1 to TRBJ2-3, with D perhaps matching TRBD1 (5 bases). V lost 1 base and J 1 base, leaving 16 bases between the germline ends. Germline assignment: CDR1 SGHRS and CDR2 YFSETQ. This CDR3 has 17 amino acids.

J is TRBJ1-3 and V is TRBV6-5; D unclear. This CDR3 comprises 16 residues. CDR1 MNHEY and CDR2 SVGAGI come from the germline V gene. Trimming removed 0 bases from V and 2 bases from J, with 11 bases in between. CDR3 region: CASSYSNMGPGNTIYF. In nucleotides, the CDR3 is TGTGCCAGCAGTTACTCGAATATGGGTCCTGGAAACACCATATATTTT.

The sample holds a few counts of this clonotype. V is TRBV5-1 and J is TRBJ1-1; 7 bases match TRBD1. Germline CDR1 and CDR2: SGHRS and YFSETQ. The V segment lost 4 bases and the J segment 6 bases; nucleotides outside the gene matches: 9. The CDR3 is made up of 14 amino acids. CDR3 bases: TGCGCCAGCAGCCCGAACCACAGGGGTGCTGAAGCTTTCTTT. It yields the protein CASSPNHRGAEAFF.

CDR3 nucleotide sequence: TGTGCCAGCAGCTTCTCTAGCGGGGATTACAATGAGCAGTTCTTC. Residues: CASSFSSGDYNEQFF. The chain recombines TRBV7-3 with TRBJ2-1, with 9 bases fitting TRBD2. Germline CDR1 is SGHTA and CDR2 is FQGTGA. There are 15 residues in the CDR3. Trimming at V came to 3 bases and at J to 4 bases, leaving 4 bases not matched to a gene.

The rearrangement joins TRBV5-1 to TRBJ2-7; the D gene is possibly TRBD1 (6 bases). CDR1 is SGHRS and CDR2 is YFSETQ in the germline V gene. Trimming cost V 2 bases and J 5 bases, with 14 bases left between them. The CDR3 totals 14 residues. This chain's CDR3 is CASSFGQQSHEQYF. CDR3 DNA sequence: TGCGCCAGCAGCTTCGGACAGCAGTCCCACGAGCAGTACTTC.

The chain employs TRBV19 and TRBJ1-2, with D possibly being TRBD1 (5 bases). CDR3 size: 13 residues. The germline V gene encodes CDR1 LNHDA and CDR2 SQIVND (reference sequence). V shed 8 bases and J shed 0 bases, with 10 bases lying between them. The CDR3 DNA follows: TGTGCCAGTCAGGGCTTTACTAACTATGGCTACACCTTC. As protein: CASQGFTNYGYTF.

This clonotype has more than one count but fewer than ten. The chain couples TRBV20-1 to TRBJ2-5, with 7 bases that match TRBD1. The CDR3 has 13 residues. CDR1 and CDR2 from the germline V gene are DFQATT and SNEGSKA (reference sequence). Trimming at V came to 3 bases and at J to 2 bases, leaving 3 bases not matched to a gene. CDR3 nucleotide sequence: TGCAGTGCTAGTTTGACAGGGCAAGAGACCCAGTACTTC. This gives the protein CSASLTGQETQYF.

The rearrangement links TRBV5-6 to TRBJ1-1, with a tentative D call TRBD1 (6 bases). V dropped 0 bases and J dropped 10 bases, with 10 bases sitting between them. The CDR3 extends over 12 amino acids. The germline CDR1 and CDR2 sequences are SGHDT and YYEEEE. CDR3 sequence reads: CASSLAGGRAFF. CDR3 nucleotides: TGTGCCAGCAGCTTGGCCGGGGGGCGAGCTTTCTTT.

The V call is TRBV19, the J call TRBJ1-4; the D is unclear. CDR3 length: 10 residues. Germline values: CDR1 LNHDA, CDR2 SQIVND (reference sequence). V was pared by 6 bases and J by 8 bases, with 4 bases between. CDR3 protein: CASSGEKLFF. Here the CDR3 DNA reads TGTGCCAGTAGCGGCGAAAAACTGTTTTTT.

The chain employs TRBV12-3 or TRBV12-4 and TRBJ1-5, with unresolved D. The V end lost 1 base, the J end lost 4 bases, and 11 bases lay between the germline ends. The CDR3 is 15 residues long. CDR3 region: CASSLDGYGNQPQHF. Here the CDR3 DNA reads TGTGCCAGCAGTTTAGATGGATATGGGAATCAGCCCCAGCATTTT.

Only a few counts were recorded for this clonotype. The V and J genes are TRBV29-1 and TRBJ2-2, with D perhaps matching TRBD1 (5 bases). The CDR3 totals 16 residues. V was clipped by 7 bases and J by 3 bases, with 21 bases between them. CDR1 and CDR2 from the germline V gene are SQVTM and ANQGSEA. DNA of the CDR3: TGCAGCGCAGCGACGTGGGGTGGGGCGGACACCGGGGAGCTGTTTTTT. It specifies CSAATWGGADTGELFF.

The chain is built from TRBV6-5 and TRBJ1-2; D is unclear. Germline values: CDR1 MNHEY, CDR2 SVGAGI. Trimming took 2 bases from V and 1 from J, leaving 11 bases between them. The CDR3 is made up of 15 amino acids. The CDR3 spells CASSYGPFSNYGYTF. For the CDR3, the DNA is TGTGCCAGCAGTTACGGCCCGTTCAGTAACTATGGCTACACCTTC.

The DNA for the CDR3 is TGTGCCAGCAGTTACGGGACAGGGGCGCTAAAGACCCAGTACTTC. It codes for CASSYGTGALKTQYF. This chain uses TRBV6-6 with TRBJ2-5; 10 bases align to TRBD1. Per the germline V gene, CDR1 is MNHNY and CDR2 is SVGAGI (reference sequence). V lost 2 bases to trimming and J lost 6 bases; unmatched junction nucleotides: 6. The CDR3 consists of 15 residues.

The rearrangement joins TRBV20-1 to TRBJ2-7, with D possibly TRBD2 on 6 matching bases. This CDR3 comprises 15 residues. The germline V gene encodes CDR1 DFQATT and CDR2 SNEGSKA (reference sequence). Between the trimmed V and J ends, which lost 0 bases and 3 bases, there was a span of 15 bases. The DNA for the CDR3 is TGCAGTGCTAGAGAAGCTCGGGTGGGGGGCTACGAGCAGTACTTC. This translates into CSAREARVGGYEQYF.

The chain joins TRBV24-1 to TRBJ2-1; D is uncertain. The germline gives CDR1 KGHDR, CDR2 SFDVKD. The CDR3 is made up of 12 amino acids. V was trimmed by 3 bases and J by 12 bases, leaving 11 bases between them. Here the CDR3 DNA reads TGTGCCACCAGTGATGAGGTTTTTGGGCAGTTCTTC. Its protein product is CATSDEVFGQFF.

This clonotype was detected a few times. The CDR3 DNA is TGTGCCACCAGCCTAAAGGACGGACAGCCCCAGCATTTT. It translates to CATSLKDGQPQHF. The chain carries TRBV15 and TRBJ1-5, with D hard to call. The CDR3 runs 13 residues. Deletions cut 5 bases from V and 7 bases from J, with 12 bases between. Per the germline V gene, CDR1 is LNHNV and CDR2 is YYDKDF (reference sequence).